This T cell receptor beta chain was identified during a study of T cells after yellow fever vaccination. There are 14 residues in the CDR3. V lost 7 bases, J lost 3 bases, and 8 bases stayed unmatched. Germline assignment: CDR1 SNHLY and CDR2 FYNNEI. TCRdb itself ran the 5' RACE reads through MiXCR, one entry per CDR3 protein. Among about 320,000 distinct CDR3 sequences listed, roughly 6.8% were seen once. This clonotype showed up many times. The sample was PBMCs, taken 35 to 50 days after the first yellow fever vaccination. The chain recombines TRBV2 with TRBJ2-7, with 8 positions matching TRBD1. This sequence was found in a man aged 18 to 29 who received the YFV17D yellow fever vaccine. The CDR3 sequence: CASTSGQGVYEQYV. The CDR3 DNA reads as TGTGCCAGCACCTCCGGACAGGGAGTCTACGAGCAGTACGTC.